These 24 T cell receptor beta chains share one sample of origin, sequenced in a study of multiple sclerosis patients with progressive multifocal leukoencephalopathy. This table comes from immunoSEQ multiplex PCR, and its TCRdb copy is limited to in-frame clones, with some not included. Of some 30,000 clones in the sample, around nine tenths are singletons; the top ten hold approximately 1.5%. Sample time point: before natalizumab initiation. The material sequenced was PBMCs. The receptors shown here come from a human donor with multiple sclerosis.

The CDR3 loop reads CASSPRPSAAIRNTEAFF. The CDR3 region has the DNA TGTGCCAGCAGCCCCCGTCCATCCGCGGCGATTAGGAACACTGAAGCTTTCTTT. The chain couples TRBV9 to TRBJ1-1; D call uncertain. Germline V gene lookup returns CDR1 SGDLS and CDR2 YYNGEE. Trimming shortened V by 4 bases and J by 1 base, and 23 bases separated the two germline ends. The CDR3 has 18 amino acids.

The CDR3 DNA is TGCAGCGTTGGTCGGAGCGGGAGCACAGATACGCAGTATTTT. Encoded protein: CSVGRSGSTDTQYF. The J gene is TRBJ2-3, the V gene TRBV29-1, with TRBD2 as a possible D gene (6 bases). V dropped 4 bases and J dropped 0 bases, with 11 bases sitting between them. This CDR3 is 14 amino acids long. Germline CDR1 is SQVTM and CDR2 is ANQGSEA.

This chain connects TRBV7-7 to TRBJ1-3; D gene ambiguous. The CDR3 runs to 16 residues. Germline assignment: CDR1 SSHAT and CDR2 FNYEAQ (reference sequence). V lost 5 bases and J 0 bases, leaving 14 bases between the germline ends. CDR3 nucleotide sequence: TGTGCCAGCAGCCCCGCCGGCGAATTCTCTGGAAACACCATATATTTT. Translating it yields CASSPAGEFSGNTIYF.

The V and J genes are TRBV6-5 and TRBJ1-3, with D perhaps TRBD1 (5 bases). Per germline, CDR1 MNHEY and CDR2 SVGAGI. CDR3 length: 13 amino acids. Trimming pared 6 bases from V and 2 bases from J, leaving 8 bases between. The CDR3 reads CASSPGPGNTIYF. In DNA form, the CDR3 reads TGTGCCAGCAGCCCAGGGCCTGGAAACACCATATATTTT.

The chain uses TRBV4-3 and TRBJ2-6; D remains unclear. This CDR3 has 15 amino acids. Trimming pared 0 bases from V and 2 bases from J, leaving 5 bases between. Germline CDR1 reads LGHNA; CDR2 reads YSLEER. The CDR3 loop is CASSQDFPGANVLTF. Written as DNA, the CDR3 is TGCGCCAGCAGCCAAGATTTCCCTGGGGCCAACGTCCTGACTTTC.

Note on this clone: The same CDR3 can be traced to other DNA sequences in this sample. The gene calls are TRBV28 and TRBJ2-7; possibly TRBD2 for D (6 bases). Germline assignment: CDR1 MDHEN and CDR2 SYDVKM. Trimming shortened V by 7 bases and J by 3 bases, and 16 bases separated the two germline ends. The CDR3 sequence is 14 residues long. This chain's CDR3 is CASIGAAGSYEQYF. CDR3 DNA sequence: TGTGCCAGCATCGGGGCGGCGGGGAGCTACGAGCAGTACTTC.

This chain uses TRBV18 with TRBJ2-1; 7 bases match TRBD1. The J segment lost 3 bases and the V segment lost 2 bases, leaving 7 bases of the junction unmatched. The germline gives CDR1 KGHSH, CDR2 LQKENI. This CDR3 contains 16 residues. The CDR3 nucleotides read TGTGCCAGCTCACCAGGACAGGCCCTTATCTACAATGAGCAGTTCTTC. Protein: CASSPGQALIYNEQFF.

The chain recombines TRBV27 with TRBJ2-7, with D perhaps being TRBD1 or TRBD2 (5 bases each). The CDR3 is 16 residues long. Germline V gives CDR1 MNHEY, CDR2 SMNVEV (reference sequence). V lost 8 bases and J 0 bases, leaving 20 bases between the germline ends. DNA for the CDR3: TGTGCCAGCGCCCCCCAGAGAGGGGCCCCCTCCTACGAGCAGTACTTC. The encoded protein is CASAPQRGAPSYEQYF.

This clone was seen once. The CDR3 reads CSVGQGENIQYF. The CDR3, as DNA: TGCAGCGTTGGACAGGGGGAAAACATTCAGTACTTC. The genes are TRBV29-1 and TRBJ2-4, with 9 bases that match TRBD1. CDR1 is SQVTM, CDR2 ANQGSEA, per germline. Trimming cost V 4 bases and J 5 bases; bases outside gene matches: 0. This CDR3 spans 12 amino acids. Together with reference TRBV29-1 and TRBJ2-4, the CDR3 gives the full variable domain: SAVISQKPSRDICQRGTSLTIQCQVDSQVTMMFWYRQQPGQSLTLIATANQGSEATYESGFVIDKFPISRPNLTFSTLTVSNMSPEDSSIYLCSVGQGENIQYFGAGTRLSVL.

The chain joins TRBV6-5 to TRBJ1-1, with no clear D. V shed 9 bases and J shed 7 bases, with 18 bases lying between them. The CDR3 loop spans 13 amino acids. Germline V gives CDR1 MNHEY, CDR2 SVGAGI. The CDR3 is CASGRSLYLEAFF. CDR3 bases: TGTGCCAGTGGGCGCAGCCTCTATCTTGAAGCTTTCTTT.

The genes are TRBV4-3 and TRBJ1-2; 7 bases are a match to TRBD1. Trimming at V came to 0 bases and at J to 0 bases, leaving 1 base not matched to a gene. Per the germline V gene, CDR1 is LGHNA and CDR2 is YSLEER. The CDR3 sequence is 15 residues long. The chain's CDR3 is CASSQDGTANYGYTF. The CDR3 region has the DNA TGCGCCAGCAGCCAAGATGGGACAGCTAACTATGGCTACACCTTC.

The V call is TRBV11-2, the J call TRBJ2-1; TRBD2 agrees at 10 bases. CDR1 and CDR2 (germline): SGHAT, FQNNGV. The J segment lost 4 bases and the V segment lost 2 bases, leaving 8 bases of the junction unmatched. There are 17 residues in the CDR3. CDR3 region: CASSLTSGRVTYNEQFF. In DNA, the CDR3 is TGTGCCAGCAGCTTAACGAGCGGGAGGGTAACTTACAATGAGCAGTTCTTC.

The V gene is TRBV7-2, the J gene TRBJ1-2; D is undetermined. This CDR3 region has 15 residues. Germline V gene data show CDR1 as SGHTA and CDR2 as FQGNSA. Trimming removed 1 base from V and 3 bases from J, with 12 bases in between. The CDR3 sequence is CASSLEDSKYYGYTF. In nucleotides, the CDR3 is TGTGCCAGCAGCTTAGAAGATTCCAAATACTATGGCTACACCTTC.

This clone was counted between two and nine times. The rearrangement links TRBV10-3 to TRBJ1-2; TRBD1 is a possible D gene (6 bases). Trimming cost V 8 bases and J 7 bases, with 20 bases left between them. The CDR3 extends over 14 amino acids. Germline values: CDR1 ENHRY, CDR2 SYGVKD. CDR3 in amino acids: CAIFVVGGPGGYTF. The CDR3 nucleotides read TGTGCCATCTTCGTAGTGGGGGGCCCGGGTGGCTACACCTTC.

The CDR3 loop reads CASSVQTVNTEAFF. CDR3 DNA: TGTGCCAGCAGTGTCCAGACGGTGAACACTGAAGCTTTCTTT. The V gene is TRBV6-1, the J gene TRBJ1-1; D gene uncertain. Germline CDR1 reads MNHNS; CDR2 reads SASEGT. The length of the CDR3 is 14 residues. The V end was cut by 4 bases, the J end by 0 bases, with 9 bases between.

The J gene is TRBJ1-1, the V gene TRBV15; D ambiguous. Trimming took 3 bases from V and 5 from J, leaving 13 bases between them. Germline CDR1 is LNHNV and CDR2 is YYDKDF (reference sequence). The CDR3 consists of 14 residues. The CDR3 loop reads CATSRDRGGTEAFF. The CDR3 bases are TGTGCCACCAGCAGGGACCGGGGAGGGACTGAAGCTTTCTTT.

V is TRBV11-3 and J is TRBJ2-1, with 9 bases fitting TRBD1. Germline values: CDR1 SGHNT, CDR2 YENEEA. The CDR3 sequence is 15 residues long. The V segment lost 4 bases and the J segment 1 base; nucleotides outside the gene matches: 2. The CDR3 sequence: CASSWGQGSYNEQFF. CDR3 bases: TGTGCCAGCAGCTGGGGACAGGGATCCTACAATGAGCAGTTCTTC.

The chain recombines TRBV29-1 with TRBJ1-2; D might be TRBD1 (6 bases). Germline CDR1 is SQVTM and CDR2 is ANQGSEA. Trimming stripped 0 bases from V and 6 bases from J, with 11 bases between. There are 13 residues in the CDR3. The CDR3 protein is CSVEDLRGHGYTF. CDR3 bases: TGCAGCGTTGAAGATCTTCGGGGGCATGGCTACACCTTC.

V usage is TRBV6-5 and J usage is TRBJ1-5; no clear D gene. Germline values: CDR1 MNHEY, CDR2 SVGAGI. V lost 2 bases, J lost 6 bases, and 8 bases lay in between. This CDR3 is 13 amino acids long. The CDR3 DNA sequence: TGTGCCAGCAGTTACCGTGAGGGTCAGCCCCAGCATTTT. It encodes CASSYREGQPQHF.

The chain uses TRBV19 and TRBJ1-5; D ambiguous. Trimming took off 6 bases at V and 2 bases at J, with 8 bases between the two ends. The germline V gene has CDR1 LNHDA and CDR2 SQIVND (reference sequence). This CDR3 comprises 13 residues. In DNA form, the CDR3 reads TGTGCCAGTAGGGGCCAGGGCAATCAGCCCCAGCATTTT. This encodes CASRGQGNQPQHF.

This clone has only one observation. This chain connects TRBV28 to TRBJ1-1, with D unclear. Trimming cost V 7 bases and J 4 bases, with 7 bases left between them. Germline V gene sequence: CDR1 MDHEN, CDR2 SYDVKM. This CDR3 comprises 11 residues. The CDR3 nucleotides read TGTGCCAGCAAGTGGTTCACTGAAGCTTTCTTT. Protein product: CASKWFTEAFF.

This chain links TRBV27 with TRBJ1-5; perhaps TRBD1 as D (5 bases). The length of the CDR3 is 14 residues. Germline CDR1 reads MNHEY; CDR2 reads SMNVEV (reference sequence). V gave up 2 bases and J gave up 6 bases, with 11 bases separating them. The CDR3 protein is CASSLRQQGQPQHF. The CDR3 DNA reads TGTGCCAGCAGTTTAAGGCAGCAGGGTCAGCCCCAGCATTTT.

This clone came up once. The chain links TRBV5-6 to TRBJ2-1, with no clear D. Per the germline V gene, CDR1 is SGHDT and CDR2 is YYEEEE. The V end was cut by 1 base, the J end by 1 base, with 6 bases between. The CDR3 length is 14 residues. Here the CDR3 reads CASSLRRSYNEQFF. The CDR3 region has the DNA TGTGCCAGCAGCTTGCGCCGGTCCTACAATGAGCAGTTCTTC.

The table lists this clone with a few counts. This chain joins TRBV5-4 and TRBJ1-1; D is unresolved. Trimming removed 2 bases from V and 6 bases from J, with 5 bases in between. The CDR3 sequence is 11 residues long. Per the germline V gene, CDR1 is SGHNT and CDR2 is YYREEE (reference sequence). The DNA for the CDR3 is TGTGCCAGCAGCTTTGGCGCTGAAGCTTTCTTT. It translates to CASSFGAEAFF.